The following is a T cell receptor (beta chain) sequence with its context. As yet, its antigen is unknown. This sample is drawn from a study of blood T cells in healthy people across ages. A J-beta primer mix and a sample-barcoded 5' primer were used in a second PCR of about 7 to 12 cycles. Each of the cDNA molecules was tagged by a template-switch adaptor with 12 random nucleotides. A minimum of 2.5 million CDR3-containing paired-end reads was obtained for each sample. TCRdb ran MiXCR on the 5' RACE reads and lists one entry per CDR3 protein. The sample holds 750,000 to 950,000 distinct CDR3 sequences; 53% are singletons and the top ten take 41%. The CDR3 sequence is 24 residues long. Study conclusions and caveats: Roughly linearly, TCR beta diversity per million T cells fell as age increased.

Sequenced sample: blood. V is TRBV21-1 and J is TRBJ2-5; TRBD1 is the table's D call and was not checked against the DNA. TRBV21-1 is designated a pseudogene. The receptor's source is an elderly man in good health. The CDR3 spells CASSIQPPRHTGDARPPNQETQYF. DNA of the CDR3: TGTGCCAGCAGCATTCAGCCGCCGCGGCATACGGGCGACGCGCGTCCCCCGAATCAAGAGACCCAGTACTTC.